What follows describes a single TCR beta chain. What it recognizes is unknown. The data were obtained in a study of cytomegalovirus exposure and HLA in healthy donors. Looking at the study overall: The roughly 120 validation repertoires, a later analysis reported, used the same platform as the approximately 670 first-cohort repertoires. General study findings and limits: Among TCR beta chains, those listed as cytomegalovirus-associated numbered 164.

This table comes from immunoSEQ multiplex PCR, and its TCRdb copy is limited to in-frame clones, with some not included. The sample includes about 200,000 clones, around 83% of them seen just once. Germline loops: CDR1 MNHNY, CDR2 SVGAGI (reference sequence). This CDR3 has 13 amino acids. The ends were cut back, 9 bases at V and 4 bases at J, with 13 bases in the middle. Source material: PBMCs. This chain joins TRBV6-6 and TRBJ1-5; D ambiguous. The TCR comes from a woman in her twenties or thirties in good health and CMV-seropositive. CDR3 in amino acids: CASLGRENQPQHF. The CDR3 DNA sequence: TGTGCCAGTCTAGGACGGGAGAATCAGCCCCAGCATTTT.